One TCR beta chain is described in this entry. One entry per CDR3 protein, called by TCRdb with MiXCR from the 5' RACE reads. The data show around 67,000 distinct CDR3 sequences, roughly a sixth seen once. The sample belongs to a study of HIV-infected patients and healthy controls. Trimming removed 5 bases at V and 7 bases at J, with 11 bases between. This CDR3 spans 12 amino acids. This sequence was found in a human donor in good health. The rearrangement links TRBV12-3 or TRBV12-4 to TRBJ1-2; D is perhaps TRBD1 (5 bases). Sequences were obtained from CD4+ T cells from blood. The CDR3 reads CASSQPGSGYTF. In nucleotides, the CDR3 is TGTGCCAGCAGTCAGCCAGGGTCTGGCTACACCTTC.